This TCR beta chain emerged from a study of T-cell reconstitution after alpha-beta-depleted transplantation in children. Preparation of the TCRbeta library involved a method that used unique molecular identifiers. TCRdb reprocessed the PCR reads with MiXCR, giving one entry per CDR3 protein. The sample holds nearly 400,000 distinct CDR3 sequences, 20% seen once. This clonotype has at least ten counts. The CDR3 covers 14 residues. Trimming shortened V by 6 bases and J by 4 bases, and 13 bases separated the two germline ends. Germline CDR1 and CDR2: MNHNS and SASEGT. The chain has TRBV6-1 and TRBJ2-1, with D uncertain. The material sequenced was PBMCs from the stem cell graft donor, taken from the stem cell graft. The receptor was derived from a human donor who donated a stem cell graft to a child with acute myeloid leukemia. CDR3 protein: CASRADLGYNEQFF. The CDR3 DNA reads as TGTGCCAGCAGGGCAGACTTGGGTTACAATGAGCAGTTCTTC.